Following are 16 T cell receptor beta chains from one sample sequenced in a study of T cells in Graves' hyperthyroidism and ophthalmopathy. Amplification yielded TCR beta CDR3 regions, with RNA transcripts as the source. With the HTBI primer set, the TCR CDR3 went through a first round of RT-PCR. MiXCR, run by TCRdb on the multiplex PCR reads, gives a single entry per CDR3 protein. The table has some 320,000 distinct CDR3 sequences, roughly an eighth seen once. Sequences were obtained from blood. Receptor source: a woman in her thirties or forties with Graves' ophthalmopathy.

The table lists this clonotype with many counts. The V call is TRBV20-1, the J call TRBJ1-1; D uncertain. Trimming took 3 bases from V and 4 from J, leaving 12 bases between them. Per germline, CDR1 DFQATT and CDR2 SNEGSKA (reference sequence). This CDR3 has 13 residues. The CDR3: CSARRGEVTEAFF. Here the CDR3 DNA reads TGCAGTGCTAGGCGTGGGGAGGTCACTGAAGCTTTCTTT.

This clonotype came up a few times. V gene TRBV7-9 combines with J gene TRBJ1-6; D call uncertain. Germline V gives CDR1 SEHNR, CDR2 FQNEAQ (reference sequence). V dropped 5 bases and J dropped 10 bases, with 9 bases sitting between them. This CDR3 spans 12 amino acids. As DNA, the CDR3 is TGTGCCAGCAGCCTTACTACCTCACCCCTCCACTTT. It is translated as CASSLTTSPLHF.

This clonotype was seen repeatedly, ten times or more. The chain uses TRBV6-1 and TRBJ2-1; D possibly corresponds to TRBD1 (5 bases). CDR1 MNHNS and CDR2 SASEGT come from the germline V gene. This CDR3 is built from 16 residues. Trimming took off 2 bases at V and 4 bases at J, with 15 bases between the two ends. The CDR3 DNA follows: TGTGCCAGCAGTGAAAGGTCAGGGCAGGCTTACAATGAGCAGTTCTTC. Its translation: CASSERSGQAYNEQFF.

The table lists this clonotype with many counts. This CDR3 reads CASSYDPYTEAFF. In DNA form, the CDR3 reads TGTGCCAGCAGTTACGACCCCTACACTGAAGCTTTCTTT. The chain recombines TRBV6-2 or TRBV6-3 with TRBJ1-1; no clear D gene. The V end lost 2 bases, the J end lost 3 bases, and 7 bases lay between the germline ends. Germline CDR1 and CDR2: MNHEY and SVGEGT. This CDR3 contains 13 residues.

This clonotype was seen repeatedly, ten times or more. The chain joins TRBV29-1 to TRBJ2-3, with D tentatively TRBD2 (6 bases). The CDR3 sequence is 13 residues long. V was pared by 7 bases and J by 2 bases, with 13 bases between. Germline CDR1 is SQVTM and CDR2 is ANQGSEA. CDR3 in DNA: TGCAGCGCTGGATGGCGGGACACAGATACGCAGTATTTT. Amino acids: CSAGWRDTDTQYF.

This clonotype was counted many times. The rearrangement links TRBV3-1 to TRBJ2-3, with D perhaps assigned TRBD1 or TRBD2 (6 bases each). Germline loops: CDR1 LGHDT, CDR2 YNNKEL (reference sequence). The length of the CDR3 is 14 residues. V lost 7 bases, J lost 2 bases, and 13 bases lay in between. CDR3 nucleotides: TGTGCCAGCACGATACGGGGGCACACAGATACGCAGTATTTT. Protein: CASTIRGHTDTQYF.

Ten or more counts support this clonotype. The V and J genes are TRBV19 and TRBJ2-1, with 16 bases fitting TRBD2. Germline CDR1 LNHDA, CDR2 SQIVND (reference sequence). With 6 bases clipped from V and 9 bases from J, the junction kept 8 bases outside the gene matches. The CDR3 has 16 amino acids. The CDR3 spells CASRGSGLAGGGEQFF. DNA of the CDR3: TGTGCCAGTAGAGGATCGGGACTAGCGGGGGGGGGTGAGCAGTTCTTC.

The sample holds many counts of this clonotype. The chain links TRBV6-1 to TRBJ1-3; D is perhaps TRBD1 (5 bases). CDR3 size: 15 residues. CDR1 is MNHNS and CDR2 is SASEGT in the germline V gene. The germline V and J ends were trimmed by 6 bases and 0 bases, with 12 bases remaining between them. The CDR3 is CASSFTGLSGNTIYF. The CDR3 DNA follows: TGTGCCAGCAGCTTCACAGGCCTCTCTGGAAACACCATATATTTT.

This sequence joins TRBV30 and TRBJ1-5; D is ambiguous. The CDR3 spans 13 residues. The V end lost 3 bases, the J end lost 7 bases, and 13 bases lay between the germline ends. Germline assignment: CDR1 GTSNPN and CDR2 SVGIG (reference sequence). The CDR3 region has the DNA TGTGCCTGGAGCGAAGCGGTGGGACAGCCCCAGCATTTT. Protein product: CAWSEAVGQPQHF. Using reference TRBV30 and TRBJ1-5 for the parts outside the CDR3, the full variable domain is SQTIHQWPATLVQPVGSPLSLECTVEGTSNPNLYWYRQAAGRGLQLLFYSVGIGQISSEVPQNLSASRPQDRQFILSSKKLLLSDSGFYLCAWSEAVGQPQHFGDGTRLSIL.

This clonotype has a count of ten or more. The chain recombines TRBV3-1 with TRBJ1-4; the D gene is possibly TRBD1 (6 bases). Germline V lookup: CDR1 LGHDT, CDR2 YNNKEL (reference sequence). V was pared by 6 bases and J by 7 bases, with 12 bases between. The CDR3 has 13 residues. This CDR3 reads CASSQRGAEKLFF. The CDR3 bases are TGTGCCAGCAGTCAAAGGGGGGCTGAAAAACTGTTTTTT.

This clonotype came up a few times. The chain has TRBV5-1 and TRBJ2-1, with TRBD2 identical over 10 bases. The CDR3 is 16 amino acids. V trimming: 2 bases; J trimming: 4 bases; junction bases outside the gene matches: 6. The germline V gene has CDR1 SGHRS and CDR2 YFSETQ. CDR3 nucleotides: TGCGCCAGCAGCTTTGGATCTAGCGGGGGATACAATGAGCAGTTCTTC. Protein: CASSFGSSGGYNEQFF.

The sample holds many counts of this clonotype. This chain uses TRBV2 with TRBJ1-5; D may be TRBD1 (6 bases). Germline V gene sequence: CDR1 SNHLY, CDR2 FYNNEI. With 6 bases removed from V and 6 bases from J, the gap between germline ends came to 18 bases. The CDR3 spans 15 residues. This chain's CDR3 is CASRINQGWPQPQHF. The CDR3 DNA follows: TGTGCCAGCAGGATTAACCAGGGGTGGCCTCAGCCCCAGCATTTT.

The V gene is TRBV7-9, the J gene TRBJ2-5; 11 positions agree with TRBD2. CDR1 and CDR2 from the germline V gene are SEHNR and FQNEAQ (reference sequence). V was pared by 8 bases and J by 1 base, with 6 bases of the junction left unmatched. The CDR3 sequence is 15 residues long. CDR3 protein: CASQVAGGPQETQYF. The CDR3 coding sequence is TGTGCCAGCCAAGTAGCGGGGGGGCCCCAAGAGACCCAGTACTTC.

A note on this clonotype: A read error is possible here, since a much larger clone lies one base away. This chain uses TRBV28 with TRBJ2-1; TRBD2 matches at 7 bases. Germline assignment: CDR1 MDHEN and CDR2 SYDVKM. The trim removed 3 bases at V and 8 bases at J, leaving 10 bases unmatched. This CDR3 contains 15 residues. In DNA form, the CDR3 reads TGTGCCAGCAGTTTCGTGGCGGGAGAGTTCGATGAGCAGTTCTTC. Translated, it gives CASSFVAGEFDEQFF.

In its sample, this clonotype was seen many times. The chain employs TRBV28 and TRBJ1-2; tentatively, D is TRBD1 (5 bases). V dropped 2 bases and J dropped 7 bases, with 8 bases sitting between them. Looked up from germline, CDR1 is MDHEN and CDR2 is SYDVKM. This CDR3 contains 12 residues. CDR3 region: CASSLRQGGYTF. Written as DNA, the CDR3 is TGTGCCAGCAGTTTACGGCAGGGTGGCTACACCTTC.

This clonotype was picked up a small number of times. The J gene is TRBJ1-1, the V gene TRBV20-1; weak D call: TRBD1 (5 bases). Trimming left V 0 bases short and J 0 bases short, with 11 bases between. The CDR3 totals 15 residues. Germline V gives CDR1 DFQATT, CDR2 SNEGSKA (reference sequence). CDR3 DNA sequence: TGCAGTGCTAGAGATCGAGCAGGGATGAACACTGAAGCTTTCTTT. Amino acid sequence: CSARDRAGMNTEAFF.